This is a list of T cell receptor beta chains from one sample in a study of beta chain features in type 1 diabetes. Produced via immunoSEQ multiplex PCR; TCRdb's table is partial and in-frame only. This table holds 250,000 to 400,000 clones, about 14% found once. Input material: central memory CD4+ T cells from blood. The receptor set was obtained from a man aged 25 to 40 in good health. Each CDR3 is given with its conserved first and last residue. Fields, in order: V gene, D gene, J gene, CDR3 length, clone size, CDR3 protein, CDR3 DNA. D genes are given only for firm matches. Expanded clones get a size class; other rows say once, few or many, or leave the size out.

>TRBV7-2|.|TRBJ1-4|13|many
CASSLNFGEKLFF
TGTGCCAGCAGCTTGAACTTCGGAGAAAAACTGTTTTTT
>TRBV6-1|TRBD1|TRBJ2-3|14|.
CAINGDSSTDTQYF
TGTGCCATCAATGGGGACAGTAGCACAGATACGCAGTATTTT
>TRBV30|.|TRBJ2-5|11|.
CAWSVMETQYF
TGTGCCTGGAGTGTTATGGAGACCCAGTACTTC
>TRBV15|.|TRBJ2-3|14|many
CATSRGASTDTQYF
TGTGCCACCAGCAGGGGGGCTAGCACAGATACGCAGTATTTT
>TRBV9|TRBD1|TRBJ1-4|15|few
CASSAGQGTNEKLFF
TGTGCCAGCAGCGCCGGACAGGGGACCAATGAAAAACTGTTTTTT
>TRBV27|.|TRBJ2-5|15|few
CASSFLPKGRETQYF
TGTGCCAGCAGTTTCCTTCCGAAGGGACGAGAGACCCAGTACTTC
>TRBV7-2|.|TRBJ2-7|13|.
CASSTRSSYEQYF
TGTGCCAGCAGCACCAGGAGCTCCTACGAGCAGTACTTC
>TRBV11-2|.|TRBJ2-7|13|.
CASSPRDGGEQYF
TGTGCCAGCAGCCCCAGGGATGGAGGCGAGCAGTACTTC
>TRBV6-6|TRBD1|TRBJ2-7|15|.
CASRVNRQGPYEQYF
TGTGCCAGCAGGGTAAATCGACAGGGCCCCTACGAGCAGTACTTC
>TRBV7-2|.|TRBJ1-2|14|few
CASSESWGTYGYTF
TGTGCCAGCAGCGAATCATGGGGGACTTATGGCTACACCTTC
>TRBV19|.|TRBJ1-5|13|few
CASTMYSNQPQHF
TGTGCCAGTACGATGTATAGCAATCAGCCCCAGCATTTT
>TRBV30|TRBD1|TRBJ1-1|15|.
CAWTAGGFLNTEAFF
TGTGCCTGGACAGCAGGGGGCTTCTTGAACACTGAAGCTTTCTTT
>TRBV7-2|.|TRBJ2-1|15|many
CASSLELDSYNEQFF
TGTGCCAGCAGCTTAGAACTTGACTCCTACAATGAGCAGTTCTTC
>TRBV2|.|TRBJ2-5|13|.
CASSGTRRETQYF
TGTGCCAGCAGTGGGACCCGCCGGGAGACCCAGTACTTC
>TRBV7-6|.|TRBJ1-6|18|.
CASSLEPAGGQLNSPLHF
TGTGCCAGCAGCCTGGAGCCGGCGGGAGGACAGCTTAATTCACCCCTCCACTTT
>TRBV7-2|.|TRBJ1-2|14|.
CASSLVGSGYGYTF
TGTGCCAGCAGCTTAGTCGGGTCCGGCTATGGCTACACCTTC
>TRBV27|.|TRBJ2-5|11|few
CASSLSETQYF
TGTGCCAGCAGTTTATCGGAGACCCAGTACTTC
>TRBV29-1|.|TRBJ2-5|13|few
CSVNLGMKETQYF
TGCAGCGTTAATCTGGGTATGAAAGAGACCCAGTACTTC
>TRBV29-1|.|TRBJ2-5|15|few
CSVDARLGGEETQYF
TGCAGCGTTGATGCTCGCCTAGGGGGAGAGGAGACCCAGTACTTC
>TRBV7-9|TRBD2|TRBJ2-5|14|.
CASQGGRAVGTQYF
TGTGCCAGCCAGGGCGGGAGGGCCGTTGGGACCCAGTACTTC
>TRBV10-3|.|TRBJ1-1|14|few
CAISGNNRDTEAFF
TGTGCCATCAGTGGGAATAACAGGGACACTGAAGCTTTCTTT
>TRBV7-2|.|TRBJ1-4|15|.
CASSRSGDHNEKLFF
TGTGCCAGCAGCAGATCAGGGGACCATAATGAAAAACTGTTTTTT
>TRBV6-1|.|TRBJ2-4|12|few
CASSEAPGIQYF
TGTGCCAGCAGTGAAGCGCCCGGAATTCAGTACTTC
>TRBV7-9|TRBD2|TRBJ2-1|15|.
CASDPGLAAYNEQFF
TGTGCCAGCGATCCGGGACTAGCGGCCTACAATGAGCAGTTCTTC
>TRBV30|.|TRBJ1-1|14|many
CAWGPGQSYTEAFF
TGTGCCTGGGGGCCCGGACAGAGTTACACTGAAGCTTTCTTT
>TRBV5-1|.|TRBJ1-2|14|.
CASSVPGPNYGYTF
TGTGCCAGCAGCGTTCCAGGCCCAAACTATGGCTACACCTTC
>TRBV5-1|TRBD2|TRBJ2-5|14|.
CASSPGTSLETQYF
TGCGCCAGCAGCCCCGGGACTAGCTTGGAGACCCAGTACTTC
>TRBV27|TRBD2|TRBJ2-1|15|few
CASSLLAGESNEQFF
TGTGCCAGCAGTCTCCTAGCGGGAGAATCTAATGAGCAGTTCTTC
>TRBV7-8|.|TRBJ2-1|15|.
CASSPHSARADEQFF
TGTGCCAGCAGCCCCCACTCAGCCAGGGCGGATGAGCAGTTCTTC
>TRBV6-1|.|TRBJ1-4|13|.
CASSEYTNEKLFF
TGTGCCAGCAGTGAATATACTAATGAAAAACTGTTTTTT
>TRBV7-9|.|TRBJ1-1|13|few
CASSLREQTEAFF
TGTGCCAGCAGCCTCCGGGAACAGACAGAAGCTTTCTTT
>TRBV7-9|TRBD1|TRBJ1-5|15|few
CASSSLSDRVQPQHF
TGTGCCAGCAGCTCCCTCTCCGACAGGGTCCAGCCCCAGCATTTT
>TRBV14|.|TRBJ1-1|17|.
CASSQEGGVGANTEAFF
TGTGCCAGCAGCCAAGAGGGGGGAGTCGGGGCCAACACTGAAGCTTTCTTT
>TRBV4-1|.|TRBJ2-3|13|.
CASSQGVSNTQYF
TGCGCCAGCAGCCAAGGGGTTTCTAATACGCAGTATTTT
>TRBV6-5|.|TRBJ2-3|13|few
CASSSQFRDTQYF
TGTGCCAGCAGTTCCCAATTTCGGGATACGCAGTATTTT
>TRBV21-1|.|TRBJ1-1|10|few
CDPRGTEAFF
TGTGATCCCAGGGGCACTGAAGCTTTCTTT
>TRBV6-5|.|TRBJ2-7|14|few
CASSPDPTSYEQYF
TGTGCCAGCAGTCCCGACCCTACGAGCTACGAGCAGTACTTC